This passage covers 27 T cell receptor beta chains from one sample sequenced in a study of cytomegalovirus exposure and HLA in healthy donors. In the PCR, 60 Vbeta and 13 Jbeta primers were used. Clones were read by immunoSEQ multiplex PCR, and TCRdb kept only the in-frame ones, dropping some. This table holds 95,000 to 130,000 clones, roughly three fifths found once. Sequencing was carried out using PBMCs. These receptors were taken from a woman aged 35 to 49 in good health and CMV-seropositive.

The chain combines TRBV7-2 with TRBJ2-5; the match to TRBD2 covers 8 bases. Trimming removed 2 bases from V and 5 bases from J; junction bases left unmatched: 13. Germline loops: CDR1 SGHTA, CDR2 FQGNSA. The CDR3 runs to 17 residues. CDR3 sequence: CASSLTGAGTRKETQYF. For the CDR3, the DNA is TGTGCCAGCAGCTTAACCGGGGCCGGGACTAGAAAGGAGACCCAGTACTTC.

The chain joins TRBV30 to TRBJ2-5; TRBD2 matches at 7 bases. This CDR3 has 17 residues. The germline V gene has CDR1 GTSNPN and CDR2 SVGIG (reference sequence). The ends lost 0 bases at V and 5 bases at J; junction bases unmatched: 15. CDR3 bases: TGTGCCTGGAGTGTAGGGTCTAGCGGTCCAGAAGGGGAGACCCAGTACTTC. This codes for CAWSVGSSGPEGETQYF.

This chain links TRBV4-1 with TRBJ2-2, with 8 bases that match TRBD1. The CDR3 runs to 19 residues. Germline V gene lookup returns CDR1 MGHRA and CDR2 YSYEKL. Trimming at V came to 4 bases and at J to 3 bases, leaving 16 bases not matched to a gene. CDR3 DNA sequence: TGCGCCAGCAGCCCAAAACTGACAGGGGCGCACCCCTACACCGGGGAGCTGTTTTTT. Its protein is CASSPKLTGAHPYTGELFF.

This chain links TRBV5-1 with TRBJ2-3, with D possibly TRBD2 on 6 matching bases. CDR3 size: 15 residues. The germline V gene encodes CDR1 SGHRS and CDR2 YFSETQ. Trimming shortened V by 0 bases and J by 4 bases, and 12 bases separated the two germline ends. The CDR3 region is CASSLVGGMADTQYF. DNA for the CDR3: TGCGCCAGCAGCTTGGTTGGCGGGATGGCAGATACGCAGTATTTT.

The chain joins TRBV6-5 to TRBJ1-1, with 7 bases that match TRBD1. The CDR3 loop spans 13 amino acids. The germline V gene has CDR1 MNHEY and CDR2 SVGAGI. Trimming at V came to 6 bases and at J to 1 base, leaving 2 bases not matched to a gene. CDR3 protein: CASSGDRNTEAFF. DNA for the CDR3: TGTGCCAGCAGCGGGGACAGGAACACTGAAGCTTTCTTT.

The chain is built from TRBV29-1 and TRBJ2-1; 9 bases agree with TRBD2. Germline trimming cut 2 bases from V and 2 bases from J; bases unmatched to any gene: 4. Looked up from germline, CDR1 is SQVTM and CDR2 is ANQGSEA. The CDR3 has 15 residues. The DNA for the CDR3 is TGCAGCGTTGAACCTGCGGGAGGGCCCTACAATGAGCAGTTCTTC. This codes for CSVEPAGGPYNEQFF.

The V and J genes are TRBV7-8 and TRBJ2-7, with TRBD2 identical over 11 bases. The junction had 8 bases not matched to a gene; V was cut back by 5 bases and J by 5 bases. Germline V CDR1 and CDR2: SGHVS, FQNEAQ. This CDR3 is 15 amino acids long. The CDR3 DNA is TGTGCCAGCAGCCGCATAGCGGGAGGGCCCAACGAGCAGTACTTC. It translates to CASSRIAGGPNEQYF.

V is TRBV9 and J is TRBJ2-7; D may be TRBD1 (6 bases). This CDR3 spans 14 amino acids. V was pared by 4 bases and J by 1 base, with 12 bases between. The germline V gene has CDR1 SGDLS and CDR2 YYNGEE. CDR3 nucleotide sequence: TGTGCCAGCAGCCCCGGGACACCTTCCTACGAGCAGTACTTC. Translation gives CASSPGTPSYEQYF.

The CDR3 DNA follows: TGTGCCAGCAGCAAAAACAGGGCGATTAATGAAAAACTGTTTTTT. As protein: CASSKNRAINEKLFF. The chain has TRBV7-9 and TRBJ1-4; D perhaps matches TRBD1 (6 bases). The CDR3 loop spans 15 amino acids. CDR1 and CDR2 from the germline V gene are SEHNR and FQNEAQ (reference sequence). V lost 5 bases and J lost 4, with 14 bases in between.

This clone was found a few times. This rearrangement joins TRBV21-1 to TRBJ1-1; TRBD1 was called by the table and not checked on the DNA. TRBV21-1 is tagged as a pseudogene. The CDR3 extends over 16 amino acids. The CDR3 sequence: CASSYTDRGLNTEAFF. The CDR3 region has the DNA TGTGCCAGCAGCTACACGGACAGGGGATTGAACACTGAAGCTTTCTTT.

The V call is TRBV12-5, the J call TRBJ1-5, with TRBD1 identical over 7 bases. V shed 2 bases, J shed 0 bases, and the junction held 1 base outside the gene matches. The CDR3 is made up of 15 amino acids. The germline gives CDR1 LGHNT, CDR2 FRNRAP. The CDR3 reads CASGLPGGSNQPQHF. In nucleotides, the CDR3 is TGTGCTAGTGGTTTGCCAGGGGGTAGCAATCAGCCCCAGCATTTT.

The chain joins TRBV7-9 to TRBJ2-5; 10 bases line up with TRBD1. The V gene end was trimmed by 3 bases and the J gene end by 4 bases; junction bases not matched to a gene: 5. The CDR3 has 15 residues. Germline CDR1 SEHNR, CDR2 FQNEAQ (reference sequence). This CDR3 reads CASSFGQGGIETQYF. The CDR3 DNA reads TGTGCCAGCAGCTTCGGACAGGGGGGGATAGAGACCCAGTACTTC.

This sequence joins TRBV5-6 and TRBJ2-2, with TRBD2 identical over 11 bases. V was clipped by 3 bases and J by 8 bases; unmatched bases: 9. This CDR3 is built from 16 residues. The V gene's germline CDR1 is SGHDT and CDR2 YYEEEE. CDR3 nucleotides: TGTGCCAGCAGCTCCTTTAGCGGGAGGGCAGCTGGGGAGCTGTTTTTT. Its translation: CASSSFSGRAAGELFF.

CDR3 coding DNA: TGTGCCACCCAGACGGGGTTTAACACTGAAGCTTTCTTT. This translates into CATQTGFNTEAFF. The chain joins TRBV19 to TRBJ1-1, with D unclear. Deletions cut 10 bases from V and 2 bases from J, with 14 bases between. CDR1 and CDR2 (germline): LNHDA, SQIVND (reference sequence). This CDR3 is 13 amino acids long.

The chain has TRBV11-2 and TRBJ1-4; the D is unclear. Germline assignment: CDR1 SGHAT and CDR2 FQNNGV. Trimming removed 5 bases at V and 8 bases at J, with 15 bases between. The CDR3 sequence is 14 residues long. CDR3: CASSPTRSEEKLFF. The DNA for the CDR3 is TGTGCCAGCAGCCCGACTCGATCGGAGGAAAAACTGTTTTTT.

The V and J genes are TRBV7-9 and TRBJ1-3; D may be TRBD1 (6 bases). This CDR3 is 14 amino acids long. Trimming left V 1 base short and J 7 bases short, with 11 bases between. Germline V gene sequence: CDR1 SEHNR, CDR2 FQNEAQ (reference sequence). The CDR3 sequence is CASSLETGSNTIYF. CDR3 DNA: TGTGCCAGCAGCTTAGAGACAGGCAGTAACACCATATATTTT.

The CDR3 nucleotides are TGTGCCAGCAGCGTAGCTGGGCGGTTCTGGACAGGGGGCCCTCGACAAGGAAACACCATATATTTT. This codes for CASSVAGRFWTGGPRQGNTIYF. The chain joins TRBV9 to TRBJ1-3, with 11 bases identical to TRBD1. V lost 0 bases and J lost 4; bases outside the gene matches: 21. The V gene's germline CDR1 is SGDLS and CDR2 YYNGEE. The CDR3 runs to 22 residues.

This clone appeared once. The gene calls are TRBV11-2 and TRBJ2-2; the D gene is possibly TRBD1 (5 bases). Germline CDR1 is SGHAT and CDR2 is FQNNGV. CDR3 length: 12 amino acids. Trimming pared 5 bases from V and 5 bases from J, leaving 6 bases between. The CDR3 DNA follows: TGTGCCAGCAGCGCAGGGACCGGGGAGCTGTTTTTT. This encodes CASSAGTGELFF.

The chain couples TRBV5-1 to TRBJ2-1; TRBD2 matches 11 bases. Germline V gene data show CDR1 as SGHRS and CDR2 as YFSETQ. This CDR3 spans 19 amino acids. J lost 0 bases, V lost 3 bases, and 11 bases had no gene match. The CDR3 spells CASSSMTSGIFSSYNEQFF. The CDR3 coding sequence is TGCGCCAGCAGCTCCATGACTAGCGGGATTTTCAGCTCCTACAATGAGCAGTTCTTC. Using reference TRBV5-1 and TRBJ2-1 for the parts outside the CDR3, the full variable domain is KAGVTQTPRYLIKTRGQQVTLSCSPISGHRSVSWYQQTPGQGLQFLFEYFSETQRNKGNFPGRFSGRQFSNSRSEMNVSTLELGDSALYLCASSSMTSGIFSSYNEQFFGPGTRLTVL.

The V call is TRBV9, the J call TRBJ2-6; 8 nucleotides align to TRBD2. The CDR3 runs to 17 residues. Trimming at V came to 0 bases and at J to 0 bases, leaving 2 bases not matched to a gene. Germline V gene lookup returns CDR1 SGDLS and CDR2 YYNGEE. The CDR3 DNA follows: TGTGCCAGCAGCGTAGGCGGGGGGAGCTCTGGGGCCAACGTCCTGACTTTC. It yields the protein CASSVGGGSSGANVLTF.

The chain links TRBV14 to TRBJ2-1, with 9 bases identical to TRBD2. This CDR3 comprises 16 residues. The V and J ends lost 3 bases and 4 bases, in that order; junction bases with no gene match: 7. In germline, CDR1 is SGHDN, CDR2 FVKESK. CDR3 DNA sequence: TGTGCCAGCAGCCACCTTCCGGGACTAGCATACAATGAGCAGTTCTTC. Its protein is CASSHLPGLAYNEQFF. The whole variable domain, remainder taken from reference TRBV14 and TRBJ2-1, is EAGVTQFPSHSVIEKGQTVTLRCDPISGHDNLYWYRRVMGKEIKFLLHFVKESKQDESGMPNNRFLAERTGGTYSTLKVQPAELEDSGVYFCASSHLPGLAYNEQFFGPGTRLTVL.

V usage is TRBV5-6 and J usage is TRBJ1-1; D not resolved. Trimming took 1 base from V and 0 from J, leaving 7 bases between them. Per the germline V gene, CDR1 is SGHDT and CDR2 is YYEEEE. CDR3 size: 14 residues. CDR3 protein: CASSLFGLNTEAFF. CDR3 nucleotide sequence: TGTGCCAGCAGCTTGTTTGGCTTGAACACTGAAGCTTTCTTT.

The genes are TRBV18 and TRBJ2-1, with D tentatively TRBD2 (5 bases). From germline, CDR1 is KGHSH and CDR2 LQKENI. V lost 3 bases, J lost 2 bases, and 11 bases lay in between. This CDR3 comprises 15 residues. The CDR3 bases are TGTGCCAGCTCACCCCGGGGTCGTGCCTACAATGAGCAGTTCTTC. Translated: CASSPRGRAYNEQFF. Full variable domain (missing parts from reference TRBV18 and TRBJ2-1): NAGVMQNPRHLVRRRGQEARLRCSPMKGHSHVYWYRQLPEEGLKFMVYLQKENIIDESGMPKERFSAEFPKEGPSILRIQQVVRGDSAAYFCASSPRGRAYNEQFFGPGTRLTVL.

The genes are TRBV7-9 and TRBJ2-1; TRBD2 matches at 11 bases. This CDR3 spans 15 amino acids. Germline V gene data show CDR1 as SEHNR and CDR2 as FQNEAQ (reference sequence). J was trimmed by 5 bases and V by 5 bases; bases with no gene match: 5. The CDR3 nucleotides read TGTGCCAGCAGCCCGGGACTAGCGGCCCACAATGAGCAGTTCTTC. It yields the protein CASSPGLAAHNEQFF. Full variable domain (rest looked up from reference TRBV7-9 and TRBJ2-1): DTGVSQNPRHKITKRGQNVTFRCDPISEHNRLYWYRQTLGQGPEFLTYFQNEAQLEKSRLLSDRFSAERPKGSFSTLEIQRTEQGDSAMYLCASSPGLAAHNEQFFGPGTRLTVL.

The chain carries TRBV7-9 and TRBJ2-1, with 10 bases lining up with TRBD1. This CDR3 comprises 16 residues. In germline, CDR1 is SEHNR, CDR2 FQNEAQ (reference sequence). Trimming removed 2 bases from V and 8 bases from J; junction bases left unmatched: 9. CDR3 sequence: CASSLMYGTGAHEQFF. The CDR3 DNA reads TGTGCCAGCAGCTTAATGTATGGGACAGGGGCCCATGAGCAGTTCTTC.

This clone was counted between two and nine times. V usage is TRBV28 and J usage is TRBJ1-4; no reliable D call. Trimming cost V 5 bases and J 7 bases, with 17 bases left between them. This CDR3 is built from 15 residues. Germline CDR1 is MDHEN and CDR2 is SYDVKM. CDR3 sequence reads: CASSRERGVSEKLFF. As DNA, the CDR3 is TGTGCCAGCAGTCGGGAGCGCGGGGTTAGTGAAAAACTGTTTTTT.

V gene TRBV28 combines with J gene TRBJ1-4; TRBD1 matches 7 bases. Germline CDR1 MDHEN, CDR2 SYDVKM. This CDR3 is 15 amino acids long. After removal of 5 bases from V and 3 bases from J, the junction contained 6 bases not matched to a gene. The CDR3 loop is CASSPPTGSNEKLFF. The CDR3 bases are TGTGCCAGCAGTCCACCGACAGGGTCTAATGAAAAACTGTTTTTT.